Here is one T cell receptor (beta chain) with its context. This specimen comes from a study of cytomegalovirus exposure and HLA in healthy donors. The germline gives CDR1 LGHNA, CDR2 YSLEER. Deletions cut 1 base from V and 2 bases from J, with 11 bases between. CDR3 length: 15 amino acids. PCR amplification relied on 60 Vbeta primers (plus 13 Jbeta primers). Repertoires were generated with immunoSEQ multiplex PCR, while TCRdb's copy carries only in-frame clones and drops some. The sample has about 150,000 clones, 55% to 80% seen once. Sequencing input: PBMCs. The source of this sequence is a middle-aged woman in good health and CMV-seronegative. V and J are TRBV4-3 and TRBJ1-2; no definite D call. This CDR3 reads CASSQVERANYGYTF. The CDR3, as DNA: TGCGCCAGCAGCCAAGTTGAGAGGGCAAACTATGGCTACACCTTC.